Below, one TCR beta chain is given with its context. Its antigen is as yet unknown. This sample is drawn from a study of shared clonotypes between healthy human individuals. Profiling relied on immunoSEQ multiplex PCR, and the TCRdb table lists in-frame clones only, not all of them. The sample has fewer than 500,000 clones, 60% to 80% seen once; the top ten hold about 12%. The CDR3 extends over 16 amino acids. V dropped 8 bases and J dropped 2; count of bases not matched to a gene: 16. The V gene's germline CDR1 is GTSNPN and CDR2 SVGIG (reference sequence). General study points: With few donors, the genetic and exposure-history diversity represented was limited. Clonotype sharing among the donors was expected to vary with sequencing depth.

The chain is built from TRBV30 and TRBJ2-5, with TRBD2 identical over 8 bases. Sequencing input: PBMCs. This clonotype originated in a woman aged 40 to 50 in good health. Some clones in this sample may be carry-over from other donors' samples. The CDR3 DNA reads TGTGCCACGGGGGGGAGGCGCACACCCCAACAAGAGACCCAGTACTTC. Translating it yields CATGGRRTPQQETQYF.